Each of the 21 T cell receptor beta chains below was sequenced from the same sample in a study of T cells in Graves' hyperthyroidism and ophthalmopathy. Amplified TCR beta CDR3 regions derived from RNA transcripts. First-round RT-PCR with HTBI primers amplified the TCR CDR3 region. TCRdb re-derived calls from the multiplex PCR reads in MiXCR, one entry per CDR3 protein. This table has about 210,000 distinct CDR3 sequences, approximately 17% appearing once. Source material: blood. The receptor source for this set is a man aged 50 to 60 with Graves' hyperthyroidism.

This chain connects TRBV2 to TRBJ1-4; D is possibly TRBD1 (5 bases). CDR1 and CDR2 (germline): SNHLY, FYNNEI. Trimming cost V 3 bases and J 5 bases, with 10 bases left between them. There are 14 residues in the CDR3. The CDR3 DNA reads as TGTGCCAGCAGTGAGCAGGGCCCGAATGAAAAACTGTTTTTT. Its protein product is CASSEQGPNEKLFF.

Many counts were recorded for this clonotype. This chain joins TRBV5-1 and TRBJ2-1; D tentatively fits TRBD1 or TRBD2 (5 bases each). This CDR3 has 12 amino acids. Germline V lookup: CDR1 SGHRS, CDR2 YFSETQ. Trimming took off 5 bases at V and 5 bases at J, with 8 bases between the two ends. For the CDR3, the DNA is TGCGCCAGCAGGATGGGGGACAATGAGCAGTTCTTC. Translation gives CASRMGDNEQFF.

Ten or more counts support this clonotype. J is TRBJ2-5 and V is TRBV2; 7 nucleotides agree with TRBD1. The germline V gene encodes CDR1 SNHLY and CDR2 FYNNEI. J was trimmed by 5 bases and V by 8 bases; bases with no gene match: 11. CDR3 length: 14 amino acids. The CDR3 DNA sequence: TGTGCCAGCCGGCCGGGACAGTTTTCGGAGACCCAGTACTTC. This gives the protein CASRPGQFSETQYF.

The CDR3 DNA follows: TGCGCCAGCAGCCCCCAGGGACTAGCGCCGGGAGATACGCAGTATTTT. Its translation is CASSPQGLAPGDTQYF. V is TRBV5-1 and J is TRBJ2-3; 10 bases are shared with TRBD2. Trimming cost V 4 bases and J 5 bases; bases outside gene matches: 10. The germline V gene encodes CDR1 SGHRS and CDR2 YFSETQ. This CDR3 spans 16 amino acids. The full variable domain, completed using reference TRBV5-1 and TRBJ2-3, is KAGVTQTPRYLIKTRGQQVTLSCSPISGHRSVSWYQQTPGQGLQFLFEYFSETQRNKGNFPGRFSGRQFSNSRSEMNVSTLELGDSALYLCASSPQGLAPGDTQYFGPGTRLTVL.

The chain links TRBV7-2 to TRBJ1-1; D possibly corresponds to TRBD1 (6 bases). V was shortened by 2 bases and J by 5 bases, with 9 bases between the two germline ends. Germline values: CDR1 SGHTA, CDR2 FQGNSA. The CDR3 loop spans 13 amino acids. Written as DNA, the CDR3 is TGTGCCAGCAGCTTAAAGGGGGGGACTGAAGCTTTCTTT. As protein: CASSLKGGTEAFF.

This clonotype came up a few times. The chain uses TRBV7-2 and TRBJ1-5; D not certain. The CDR3 has 13 residues. Trimming shortened V by 1 base and J by 6 bases, and 7 bases separated the two germline ends. Germline V lookup: CDR1 SGHTA, CDR2 FQGNSA. The CDR3 DNA reads as TGTGCCAGCAGCTTAGAGGCTGGTCAGCCCCAGCATTTT. The encoded protein is CASSLEAGQPQHF.

Turning to this clonotype: A read error may explain this, as a much larger clone is one base away. The V call is TRBV20-1, the J call TRBJ2-7, with TRBD2 as a possible D gene (5 bases). This CDR3 spans 15 amino acids. Trimming removed 3 bases from V and 4 bases from J, with 19 bases in between. CDR1 and CDR2 from the germline V gene are DFQATT and SNEGSKA (reference sequence). The CDR3 nucleotides read TGCAGTGCTAGCGCGGGCAGCCTCCATGGGTACGAGCAGTACTTC. Its protein is CSASAGSLHGYEQYF.

The chain uses TRBV24-1 and TRBJ2-5, with D perhaps assigned TRBD1 or TRBD2 (5 bases each). This CDR3 has 15 amino acids. V was clipped by 3 bases and J by 2 bases, with 12 bases between them. The V gene's germline CDR1 is KGHDR and CDR2 SFDVKD. As DNA, the CDR3 is TGTGCCACCAGTGATGGGAGTGACAGTCAAGAGACCCAGTACTTC. It specifies CATSDGSDSQETQYF.

The chain combines TRBV2 with TRBJ2-7; TRBD2 agrees at 14 bases. The CDR3 contains 18 residues. V lost 4 bases and J lost 5; bases outside the gene matches: 13. Germline V CDR1 and CDR2: SNHLY, FYNNEI. CDR3 region: CASSVLPGLAGVVHEQYF. The DNA for the CDR3 is TGTGCCAGCAGTGTTCTACCGGGACTAGCGGGAGTAGTCCACGAGCAGTACTTC. The variable domain in full, with the rest retrieved from reference TRBV2 and TRBJ2-7, is EPEVTQTPSHQVTQMGQEVILRCVPISNHLYFYWYRQILGQKVEFLVSFYNNEISEKSEIFDDQFSVERPDGSNFTLKIRSTKLEDSAMYFCASSVLPGLAGVVHEQYFGPGTRLTVT.

This clonotype was counted between two and nine times. CDR3 nucleotide sequence: TGTGCCAGTAGTTTTTTCGACCGGGGCAATCAGCCCCAGCATTTT. Its protein is CASSFFDRGNQPQHF. The J gene is TRBJ1-5, the V gene TRBV19; no reliable D call. Trimming took 5 bases from V and 2 from J, leaving 13 bases between them. The CDR3 totals 15 residues. In germline, CDR1 is LNHDA, CDR2 SQIVND (reference sequence).

This clonotype was counted ten times or more. This chain connects TRBV30 to TRBJ2-1; no clear D gene. The V gene's germline CDR1 is GTSNPN and CDR2 SVGIG (reference sequence). Trimming removed 3 bases at V and 3 bases at J, with 15 bases between. The CDR3 runs to 15 residues. The CDR3 nucleotides are TGTGCCTGGAGCCCCAGCCAACGCTACTACAATGAGCAGTTCTTC. It yields the protein CAWSPSQRYYNEQFF. The full variable domain, rest sourced from reference TRBV30 and TRBJ2-1, is SQTIHQWPATLVQPVGSPLSLECTVEGTSNPNLYWYRQAAGRGLQLLFYSVGIGQISSEVPQNLSASRPQDRQFILSSKKLLLSDSGFYLCAWSPSQRYYNEQFFGPGTRLTVL.

This chain joins TRBV30 and TRBJ1-2, with D perhaps TRBD1 (5 bases). The V end lost 3 bases, the J end lost 0 bases, and 8 bases lay between the germline ends. This CDR3 is 13 amino acids long. Looked up from germline, CDR1 is GTSNPN and CDR2 is SVGIG (reference sequence). The CDR3 spells CAWRAGTNYGYTF. The CDR3 DNA follows: TGTGCCTGGAGAGCAGGGACTAACTATGGCTACACCTTC. Looking up the rest from reference TRBV30 and TRBJ1-2 gives the full variable domain: SQTIHQWPATLVQPVGSPLSLECTVEGTSNPNLYWYRQAAGRGLQLLFYSVGIGQISSEVPQNLSASRPQDRQFILSSKKLLLSDSGFYLCAWRAGTNYGYTFGSGTRLTVV.

This clonotype turned up a few times. This chain uses TRBV12-3 or TRBV12-4 with TRBJ1-5; D remains unclear. The CDR3 has 14 amino acids. The ends were cut back, 1 base at V and 2 bases at J, with 6 bases in the middle. The CDR3 loop reads CASSLGKGNQPQHF. The CDR3 bases are TGTGCCAGCAGTTTAGGGAAGGGCAATCAGCCCCAGCATTTT.

This rearrangement joins TRBV20-1 to TRBJ1-2, with 7 bases matching TRBD1. Germline CDR1 and CDR2: DFQATT and SNEGSKA (reference sequence). The CDR3 sequence is 13 residues long. V dropped 2 bases and J dropped 5; count of bases not matched to a gene: 5. CDR3 in amino acids: CSARFRGDYGYTF. The CDR3 DNA reads TGCAGTGCTAGATTCAGGGGGGATTATGGCTACACCTTC.

The chain carries TRBV12-3 or TRBV12-4 and TRBJ1-2, with 7 nucleotides matching TRBD1. After removal of 6 bases from V and 6 bases from J, the junction contained 10 bases not matched to a gene. This CDR3 region has 14 residues. DNA for the CDR3: TGTGCCAGCAGACAGGGACAGAGGTATGATGGCTACACCTTC. Protein sequence: CASRQGQRYDGYTF.

This rearrangement joins TRBV5-1 to TRBJ2-6, with D hard to call. This CDR3 is 14 amino acids long. Germline loops: CDR1 SGHRS, CDR2 YFSETQ. The V and J ends lost 4 bases and 2 bases respectively, with 7 bases between them. CDR3 nucleotides: TGCGCCAGCAGCCCCGAACCTGGGGCCAACGTCCTGACTTTC. Its translation is CASSPEPGANVLTF.

This clonotype was recorded many times. This chain joins TRBV3-1 and TRBJ1-1, with D possibly being TRBD1 (5 bases). Trimming shortened V by 6 bases and J by 11 bases, and 13 bases separated the two germline ends. The length of the CDR3 is 11 residues. The germline gives CDR1 LGHDT, CDR2 YNNKEL (reference sequence). The CDR3: CASRGPVAAFF. In DNA, the CDR3 is TGTGCCAGCAGGGGACCGGTGGCCGCTTTCTTT.

The sample holds many counts of this clonotype. The V gene is TRBV9, the J gene TRBJ2-1, with a possible D match to TRBD1 (5 bases). This CDR3 comprises 16 residues. The germline V gene has CDR1 SGDLS and CDR2 YYNGEE. V gave up 2 bases and J gave up 8 bases, with 20 bases separating them. The CDR3 bases are TGTGCCAGCAGCGTCGGACACTCGGGCCGGTTGGATGAGCAGTTCTTC. Its translation: CASSVGHSGRLDEQFF.

This sequence joins TRBV5-1 and TRBJ2-5; D is perhaps TRBD1 (5 bases). In germline, CDR1 is SGHRS, CDR2 YFSETQ. Trimming took 2 bases from V and 3 from J, leaving 11 bases between them. The CDR3 sequence is 14 residues long. In DNA, the CDR3 is TGCGCCAGCAGCTTCTTGACAGCCGAAGAGACCCAGTACTTC. Amino acids: CASSFLTAEETQYF.

This clonotype was counted at least ten times. The chain joins TRBV28 to TRBJ2-2, with D uncertain. The CDR3 loop spans 14 amino acids. V was shortened by 2 bases and J by 3 bases, with 7 bases between the two germline ends. Germline lookup yields CDR1 MDHEN and CDR2 SYDVKM. CDR3 residues: CASSLGIHTGELFF. In DNA form, the CDR3 reads TGTGCCAGCAGTTTAGGGATCCACACCGGGGAGCTGTTTTTT.

This clonotype has a handful of counts. The chain combines TRBV20-1 with TRBJ2-7; D uncertain. This CDR3 spans 14 amino acids. V lost 2 bases to trimming and J lost 7 bases, with 18 bases between them. CDR1 and CDR2 from the germline V gene are DFQATT and SNEGSKA (reference sequence). The CDR3 region is CSARSPVSLGEQYF. In nucleotides, the CDR3 is TGCAGTGCTAGAAGCCCCGTCTCCCTAGGGGAGCAGTACTTC.